This T cell receptor (beta chain) was captured in a study of beta chain features in type 1 diabetes. Heparinised blood was drawn once per donor, averaging about 116 mL. Naive, central memory, regulatory and stem cell-like memory cells within the CD4+ compartment were sorted using CD45RO/CCR7/CD25/CD127/CD95/CD27. All sorted populations exceeded 95% purity. This clone occurred a few times. No antigen is known for it. Investigators reverse transcribed all isolated RNA, so they sequenced expressed TCRB transcripts. Produced via immunoSEQ multiplex PCR; TCRdb's table is partial and in-frame only. This sample has 300,000 to 450,000 clones; 10% to 15% occur once, and the top ten carry 0.0085% to 0.012%. Trimming took 4 bases from V and 8 from J; bases not matched to a gene: 12. CDR3 length equals 16 residues. Germline V gives CDR1 SGHTA, CDR2 FQGNSA. Whole-study findings and limits: Shorter TCRB CDR3s, moderately but significantly so, were found in Type 1 diabetes patients in all four CD4+ subsets.

The chain employs TRBV7-2 and TRBJ2-1, with TRBD1 matching over 9 bases. The sequence was collected from a young woman with type 1 diabetes. Sequencing was carried out using naive CD4+ T cells from blood. CDR3 nucleotide sequence: TGTGCCAGCAGCTCTTCCCGGGACAGGGTGATGGATGAGCAGTTCTTC. This sequence encodes CASSSSRDRVMDEQFF.